The 25 T cell receptor beta chains below all came from one sample that was sequenced in a study of T-cell reconstitution after alpha-beta-depleted transplantation in children. Unique molecular identifiers were used in preparing the TCRbeta library. MiXCR, applied by TCRdb to the PCR reads, yields one record per CDR3 protein. The data contain about 580,000 distinct CDR3 sequences, about 23% of them singletons. The starting material was PBMCs, mostly from graft donor cells, obtained 360 days after TCRalphabeta/CD19-depleted stem cell transplant. The receptors shown here come from a boy under two years old who had a stem cell transplant for acute myeloid leukemia, so the T cells may come from the graft donor.

CDR3 sequence (DNA): TGCAGTGCTAGTTCCCCGGGACAGGGGGCCTACGAGCAGTACTTC. Translation: CSASSPGQGAYEQYF. The rearrangement uses TRBV20-1 and TRBJ2-7, with 11 bases aligning to TRBD1. The CDR3 length is 15 residues. Germline assignment: CDR1 DFQATT and CDR2 SNEGSKA (reference sequence). J lost 2 bases, V lost 3 bases, and 6 bases had no gene match.

The chain recombines TRBV12-3 or TRBV12-4 with TRBJ1-5; tentatively, D is TRBD1 (5 bases). Trimming left V 0 bases short and J 9 bases short, with 12 bases between. The CDR3 is 14 amino acids. CDR3 in amino acids: CASSLAAGQGPQHF. In nucleotides, the CDR3 is TGTGCCAGCAGTTTAGCGGCCGGTCAGGGGCCCCAGCATTTT.

CDR3 sequence reads: CASSPRGQGDLYEQYF. The CDR3 region has the DNA TGTGCCAGCAGTCCACGAGGACAGGGGGACCTCTACGAGCAGTACTTC. This chain links TRBV27 with TRBJ2-7, with 10 bases matching TRBD1. This CDR3 is 16 amino acids long. V was pared by 5 bases and J by 3 bases, with 10 bases of the junction left unmatched. Germline loops: CDR1 MNHEY, CDR2 SMNVEV (reference sequence).

The chain combines TRBV20-1 with TRBJ2-7; 10 bases map to TRBD2. The germline V gene has CDR1 DFQATT and CDR2 SNEGSKA (reference sequence). Trimming at V came to 5 bases and at J to 3 bases, leaving 1 base not matched to a gene. This CDR3 contains 12 residues. For the CDR3, the DNA is TGCAGTGCTTTAGCGGGGGGCTACGAGCAGTACTTC. Translating it yields CSALAGGYEQYF.

The chain links TRBV12-3 or TRBV12-4 to TRBJ1-5, with D unclear. V lost 5 bases and J 6 bases, leaving 8 bases between the germline ends. This CDR3 comprises 12 residues. This CDR3 is CASSDEGQPQHF. The CDR3 DNA follows: TGTGCCAGCAGTGATGAAGGTCAGCCCCAGCATTTT.

This clonotype occurred many times. The chain links TRBV20-1 to TRBJ1-2, with D possibly matching TRBD1 (6 bases). V lost 0 bases and J lost 3, with 8 bases in between. CDR1 DFQATT and CDR2 SNEGSKA come from the germline V gene (reference sequence). The CDR3 has 13 residues. CDR3 in amino acids: CSARDNRDYGYTF. The CDR3 bases are TGCAGTGCTAGAGATAACAGGGACTATGGCTACACCTTC.

This clonotype was seen ten or more times. The J gene is TRBJ2-1, the V gene TRBV10-3, with 13 bases aligning to TRBD2. Germline V gene sequence: CDR1 ENHRY, CDR2 SYGVKD. CDR3 size: 16 residues. Trimming cost V 2 bases and J 8 bases; bases outside gene matches: 6. The CDR3: CAISEPGLAGFYEQFF. The CDR3 bases are TGTGCCATCAGTGAGCCGGGACTAGCGGGGTTTTATGAGCAGTTCTTC.

The rearrangement joins TRBV6-2 or TRBV6-3 to TRBJ2-2; 10 nucleotides match TRBD2. This CDR3 has 14 residues. Germline CDR1 and CDR2: MNHEY and SVGEGT. V was clipped by 7 bases and J by 6 bases; unmatched bases: 5. CDR3 residues: CASTGLADPGELFF. The CDR3 DNA sequence: TGTGCCAGCACTGGACTAGCGGACCCCGGGGAGCTGTTTTTT.

The sample holds a few counts of this clonotype. The chain combines TRBV18 with TRBJ2-3, with a tentative D call TRBD1 (5 bases). The CDR3 sequence is 13 residues long. The V and J ends lost 7 bases and 4 bases respectively, with 12 bases between them. Germline-derived CDR1 and CDR2 are KGHSH and LQKENI. CDR3 in amino acids: CASLLVRADTQYF. CDR3 nucleotide sequence: TGTGCCAGCTTACTGGTCAGGGCAGATACGCAGTATTTT.

This clonotype occurred many times. The chain uses TRBV12-3 or TRBV12-4 and TRBJ2-1, with 9 positions matching TRBD2. The J segment lost 0 bases and the V segment lost 6 bases, leaving 15 bases of the junction unmatched. The CDR3 covers 19 residues. The CDR3 reads CASSPGRLAGNSSYNEQFF. CDR3 DNA sequence: TGTGCCAGCAGCCCGGGAAGGCTAGCGGGGAACAGCTCCTACAATGAGCAGTTCTTC.

There are a few counts of this clonotype. V gene TRBV20-1 combines with J gene TRBJ1-2, with D perhaps matching TRBD1 (6 bases). CDR1 is DFQATT and CDR2 is SNEGSKA in the germline V gene (reference sequence). The length of the CDR3 is 15 residues. V lost 4 bases and J lost 0, with 15 bases in between. CDR3 region: CSAIIDRPTNYGYTF. The CDR3 bases are TGCAGTGCTATAATAGACAGGCCCACTAACTATGGCTACACCTTC.

This clonotype was counted once. The CDR3 DNA sequence: TGTGCCAGCAGTGAGGGTTACACGGGAGAGACCCAGTACTTC. Protein sequence: CASSEGYTGETQYF. The V and J genes are TRBV2 and TRBJ2-5; D remains ambiguous. Germline loops: CDR1 SNHLY, CDR2 FYNNEI. V gave up 3 bases and J gave up 4 bases, with 12 bases separating them. The CDR3 is 14 residues long.

The rearrangement uses TRBV20-1 and TRBJ2-7; D tentatively fits TRBD1 or TRBD2 (5 bases each). Germline CDR1 and CDR2: DFQATT and SNEGSKA (reference sequence). The CDR3 covers 13 residues. V shed 6 bases and J shed 3 bases, with 15 bases lying between them. DNA for the CDR3: TGCAGTGCAACCGGGACCAACAGCTACGAGCAGTACGTC. This codes for CSATGTNSYEQYV.

This clonotype was seen many times. The V and J genes are TRBV12-3 or TRBV12-4 and TRBJ2-1, with D unresolved. The CDR3 is made up of 13 amino acids. Trimming took 8 bases from V and 4 from J, leaving 12 bases between them. Here the CDR3 reads CASQASGYNEQFF. The CDR3 DNA reads TGTGCCAGCCAAGCCTCCGGATACAATGAGCAGTTCTTC.

This clonotype was observed a handful of times. The chain couples TRBV23-1 to TRBJ2-4; D may be TRBD2 (5 bases). TRBV23-1 is annotated as an ORF whose role is uncertain. The CDR3 runs to 14 residues. V lost 2 bases and J lost 2, with 7 bases in between. The CDR3 loop is CASSQPGTKNIQYF. CDR3 DNA sequence: TGCGCCAGCAGTCAACCGGGGACCAAAAACATTCAGTACTTC.

The sample holds many counts of this clonotype. The chain combines TRBV4-1 with TRBJ2-5; no clear D. CDR1 is MGHRA, CDR2 YSYEKL, per germline. Trimming pared 0 bases from V and 7 bases from J, leaving 9 bases between. The CDR3 runs 13 residues. CDR3 residues: CASSQDRIGTQYF. The CDR3 nucleotides are TGCGCCAGCAGCCAAGACCGGATTGGGACCCAGTACTTC.

The V gene is TRBV18, the J gene TRBJ1-5, with D perhaps matching TRBD1 (5 bases). The CDR3 contains 14 residues. Trimming removed 5 bases at V and 2 bases at J, with 10 bases between. The V gene's germline CDR1 is KGHSH and CDR2 LQKENI. The CDR3 DNA reads TGTGCCAGCTCAGTAGACAGAGGCAATCAGCCCCAGCATTTT. The encoded protein is CASSVDRGNQPQHF.

The chain is built from TRBV12-3 or TRBV12-4 and TRBJ1-5; possibly TRBD1 for D (6 bases). The ends were cut back, 2 bases at V and 1 base at J, with 12 bases in the middle. The CDR3 has 16 amino acids. CDR3 sequence (DNA): TGTGCCAGCAGTTTAACCCAGGGGAAGAGCAATCAGCCCCAGCATTTT. Protein: CASSLTQGKSNQPQHF.

The chain is built from TRBV10-2 and TRBJ2-7, with a weak D call TRBD2 (6 bases). Germline V gene lookup returns CDR1 WSHSY and CDR2 SAAADI. The CDR3 is 16 residues long. Trimming took 3 bases from V and 0 from J, leaving 15 bases between them. The CDR3 DNA reads TGCGCCAGCAGTGACGCGAGGCGGGGAAGCTCCTACGAGCAGTACGTC. It specifies CASSDARRGSSYEQYV.

There are a few counts of this clonotype. J is TRBJ1-1 and V is TRBV7-2, with 9 bases lining up with TRBD1. The CDR3 is 16 amino acids. Germline V gene data show CDR1 as SGHTA and CDR2 as FQGNSA. Trimming took 6 bases from V and 0 from J; bases not matched to a gene: 8. The CDR3 reads CASRYQQGALNTEAFF. The DNA for the CDR3 is TGTGCCAGCAGATACCAACAGGGGGCGTTGAACACTGAAGCTTTCTTT.

This clonotype was recorded at least ten times. The chain uses TRBV4-3 and TRBJ2-3, with TRBD2 identical over 15 bases. Per germline, CDR1 LGHNA and CDR2 YSLEER. Trimming removed 0 bases from V and 0 bases from J; junction bases left unmatched: 1. The CDR3 totals 18 residues. CDR3 in amino acids: CASSQDGTSGGSTDTQYF. In DNA form, the CDR3 reads TGCGCCAGCAGCCAAGATGGGACTAGCGGGGGGAGCACAGATACGCAGTATTTT.

This clonotype was detected ten times or more. The chain has TRBV7-9 and TRBJ2-3; D call uncertain. The CDR3 is made up of 14 amino acids. Germline V gene sequence: CDR1 SEHNR, CDR2 FQNEAQ (reference sequence). Deletions cut 5 bases from V and 2 bases from J, with 11 bases between. The CDR3 region is CASSTRGPTDTQYF. The CDR3 DNA follows: TGTGCCAGCAGCACAAGAGGCCCCACAGATACGCAGTATTTT.

In DNA, the CDR3 is TGTGCCAGCAGTTTTGTGGGACTAGCAGCAGAGCAGTTCTTC. It is translated as CASSFVGLAAEQFF. The gene calls are TRBV28 and TRBJ2-1; 9 nucleotides align to TRBD2. The CDR3 has 14 residues. The germline V gene encodes CDR1 MDHEN and CDR2 SYDVKM. The junction had 7 bases not matched to a gene; V was cut back by 3 bases and J by 10 bases.

Many counts were recorded for this clonotype. This chain uses TRBV20-1 with TRBJ1-6; perhaps TRBD1 as D (6 bases). The CDR3 totals 14 residues. Trimming stripped 2 bases from V and 8 bases from J, with 13 bases between. Germline loops: CDR1 DFQATT, CDR2 SNEGSKA (reference sequence). Here the CDR3 reads CSARRGLKDSPLHF. The CDR3 coding sequence is TGCAGTGCTAGAAGGGGGTTGAAGGATTCACCCCTCCACTTT.

The rearrangement joins TRBV20-1 to TRBJ2-5; possibly TRBD2 for D (7 bases). The CDR3 totals 13 residues. Trimming left V 5 bases short and J 5 bases short, with 15 bases between. Germline CDR1 and CDR2: DFQATT and SNEGSKA (reference sequence). CDR3 region: CSAVGGPWETQYF. In DNA, the CDR3 is TGCAGTGCTGTGGGGGGGCCATGGGAGACCCAGTACTTC.